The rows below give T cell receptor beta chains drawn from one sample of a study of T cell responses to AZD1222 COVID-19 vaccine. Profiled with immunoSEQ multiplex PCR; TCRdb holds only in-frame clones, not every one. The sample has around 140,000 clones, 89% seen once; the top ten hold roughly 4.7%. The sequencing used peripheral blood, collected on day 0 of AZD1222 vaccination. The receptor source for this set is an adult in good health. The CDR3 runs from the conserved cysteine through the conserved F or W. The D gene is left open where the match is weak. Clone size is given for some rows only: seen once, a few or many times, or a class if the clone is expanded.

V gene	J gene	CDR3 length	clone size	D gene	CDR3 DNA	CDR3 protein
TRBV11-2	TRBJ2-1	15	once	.	TGTGCCAGCAGCTTACTGAGGCTTACTTACAATGAGCAGTTCTTC	CASSLLRLTYNEQFF
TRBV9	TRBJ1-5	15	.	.	TGTGCCAGCAGCGTAGGGGCGAATAGCAATCAGCCCCAGCATTTT	CASSVGANSNQPQHF
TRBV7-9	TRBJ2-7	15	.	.	TGTGCCAGCAGCTTAGGTCTGGTGGGAAACTACGAGCAGTACTTC	CASSLGLVGNYEQYF
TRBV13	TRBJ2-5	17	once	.	TGTGCCAGCAGCCCAGGGGTGTGGAACCCGGATAGCGAGACCCAGTACTTC	CASSPGVWNPDSETQYF
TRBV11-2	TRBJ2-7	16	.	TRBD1	TGTGCCAGCAGCTCCATCCGGACAGGGTTCTCCTACGAGCAGTACTTC	CASSSIRTGFSYEQYF
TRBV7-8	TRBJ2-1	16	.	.	TGTGCCAGCAGCTTAGCGCTCCCGGGCCCGGCTCGCGAGCAGTTCTTC	CASSLALPGPAREQFF
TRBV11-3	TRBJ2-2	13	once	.	TGTGCCAGCAGCTTAGCGAGGATTGGGGAGCTGTTTTTT	CASSLARIGELFF
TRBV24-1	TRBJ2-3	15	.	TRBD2	TGTGCCACCAGTGATTTGGGGGGGGGCACAGATACGCAGTATTTT	CATSDLGGGTDTQYF
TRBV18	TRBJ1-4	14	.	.	TGTGCCAGCTCACCAATAGGGGGTAATGAAAAACTGTTTTTT	CASSPIGGNEKLFF
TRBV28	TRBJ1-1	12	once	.	TGTGCCAGCAGTTTGAGCGGGACAACAGCTTTCTTT	CASSLSGTTAFF
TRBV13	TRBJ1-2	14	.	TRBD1	TGTGCCAGCAGCTTATACCAGGGGGCCGGTGGCTACACCTTC	CASSLYQGAGGYTF
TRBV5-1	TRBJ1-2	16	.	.	TGCGCCAGCAGCACATACTCCCGAGGGGGAAACTATGGCTACACCTTC	CASSTYSRGGNYGYTF
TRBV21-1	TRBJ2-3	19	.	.	TGTGCCAGCAGCAACATAGCGGGCGACGAAAAAAAAAGCACAGATACGCAGTATTTT	CASSNIAGDEKKSTDTQYF
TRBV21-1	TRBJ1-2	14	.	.	TGTGCCAGCAGCAACGGGACAGCAAACTATGGCTACACCTTC	CASSNGTANYGYTF
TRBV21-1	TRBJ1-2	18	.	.	TGTGCCAGCAGCCCGGCCGAATACTTATACCCTTCCGGCTATGGCTACACCTTC	CASSPAEYLYPSGYGYTF
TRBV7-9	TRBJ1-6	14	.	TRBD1	TGTGCCAGCAGCAGAGGACAGGGTCAATCACCCCTCCACTTT	CASSRGQGQSPLHF
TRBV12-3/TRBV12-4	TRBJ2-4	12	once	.	TGTGCCAGCAGTCGAAAGCGACTGACTCAGTACTTC	CASSRKRLTQYF
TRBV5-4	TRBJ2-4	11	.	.	TGTGCCAGCAGCGGGGGTGGCATTCAGTACTTC	CASSGGGIQYF
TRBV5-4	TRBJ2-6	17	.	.	TGTGCCAGCAGCTTGAAAGGGGGAACCTCTGGGGCCAACGTCCTGACTTTC	CASSLKGGTSGANVLTF
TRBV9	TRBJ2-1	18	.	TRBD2	TGTGCCAGCAGCGTAGGATCCCCGCTAGCGGGAGGGCAAGATGAGCAGTTCTTC	CASSVGSPLAGGQDEQFF
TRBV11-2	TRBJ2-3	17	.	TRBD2	TGTGCCAGCAGCCCCCTCGGAGGGAGGGCGGCCACAGATACGCAGTATTTT	CASSPLGGRAATDTQYF
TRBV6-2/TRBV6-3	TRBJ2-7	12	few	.	TGTGCCAGCAGTACCCTCTCCTACGAGCAGTACTTC	CASSTLSYEQYF
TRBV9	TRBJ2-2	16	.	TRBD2	TGTGCCAGCAGCGTAGGTAGCGGGAGGGCCCCCGGGGAGCTGTTTTTT	CASSVGSGRAPGELFF
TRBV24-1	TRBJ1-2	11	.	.	TGTGCCACCAGTGATTTTGGTGGCTACACCTTC	CATSDFGGYTF
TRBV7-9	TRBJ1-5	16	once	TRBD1	TGTGCCAGCAGCTTAGGGACAGGGGACAGCAATCAGCCCCAGCATTTT	CASSLGTGDSNQPQHF
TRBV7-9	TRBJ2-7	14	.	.	TGTGCCAGCAGCTTGGAACGGATCTCCTACGAGCAGTACTTC	CASSLERISYEQYF
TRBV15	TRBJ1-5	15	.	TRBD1	TGTGCCACCAGCAGAGATGGGACAGGACATCAGCCCCAGCATTTT	CATSRDGTGHQPQHF
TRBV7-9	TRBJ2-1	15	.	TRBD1	TGTGCCAGCAGCCCCTGGACAGGTGGCCACAATGAGCAGTTCTTC	CASSPWTGGHNEQFF
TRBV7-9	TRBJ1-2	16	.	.	TGTGCCAGCAGCTTAATCCAGGGCTCGATGAACTATGGCTACACCTTC	CASSLIQGSMNYGYTF
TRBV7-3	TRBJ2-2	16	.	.	TGTGTCAGCAGCTTAATGTCCGGGGTGGGTCCCGGGGAGCTGTTTTTT	CVSSLMSGVGPGELFF
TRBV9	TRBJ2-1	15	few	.	TGTGCCAGCAGCGTAGAGTCCAGGGGGGGCAATGAGCAGTTCTTC	CASSVESRGGNEQFF
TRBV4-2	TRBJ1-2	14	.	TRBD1	TGTGCCAGCAGCCAAATTACGACAGGGGATGGCTACACCTTC	CASSQITTGDGYTF
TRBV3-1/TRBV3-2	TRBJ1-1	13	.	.	TGTGCCAGCAGCCAAAACTTAAACACTGAAGCTTTCTTT	CASSQNLNTEAFF
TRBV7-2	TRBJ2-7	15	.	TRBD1	TGTGCCAGCAGCTCGGCCGGGACAGTGACCTACGAGCAGTACTTC	CASSSAGTVTYEQYF
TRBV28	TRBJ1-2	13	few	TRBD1	TGTGCCAGCAACCTGGGACAGGGGAATGGCTACACCTTC	CASNLGQGNGYTF
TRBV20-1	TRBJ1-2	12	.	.	TGCAGTGCTAGTGCACAGGGCTTTGGCTACACCTTC	CSASAQGFGYTF
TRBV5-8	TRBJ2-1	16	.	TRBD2	TGTGCCAGCTCCTCATTCGGGACTAGCGGCTACAATGAGCAGTTCTTC	CASSSFGTSGYNEQFF
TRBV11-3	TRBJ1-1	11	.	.	TGTGCCAGCAGCGGAAACACTGAAGCTTTCTTT	CASSGNTEAFF
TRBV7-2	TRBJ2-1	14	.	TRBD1	TGTGCCAGCAGCCTCACAGGGGGCTACAATGAGCAGTTCTTC	CASSLTGGYNEQFF
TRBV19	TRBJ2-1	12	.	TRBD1	TGTGCCAGTAGTCTCGGGGACAGTTGGCGGTTCTTC	CASSLGDSWRFF
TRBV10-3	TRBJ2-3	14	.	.	TGTGCCATCAGTGAGTCTACAGGGACAGATACGCAGTATTTT	CAISESTGTDTQYF
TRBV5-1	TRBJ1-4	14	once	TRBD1	TGCGCCAGCAGCTCCGGGACAGGGGGGGAAAAACTGTTTTTT	CASSSGTGGEKLFF
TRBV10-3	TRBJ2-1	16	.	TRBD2	TGTGCCATCAGTCCGACTAGCGGGAGGACCTACAATGAGCAGTTCTTC	CAISPTSGRTYNEQFF
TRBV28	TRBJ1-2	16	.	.	TGTGCCAGCAGTTTCCCCGGGACCACAGGCGACTATGGCTACACCTTC	CASSFPGTTGDYGYTF
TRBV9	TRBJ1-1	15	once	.	TGTGCCAGCAGCACCGAGGGGCACTTGAACACTGAAGCTTTCTTT	CASSTEGHLNTEAFF
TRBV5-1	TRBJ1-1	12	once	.	TGCGCCAGCAGCTTAGGACAGTCTGAAGCTTTCTTT	CASSLGQSEAFF
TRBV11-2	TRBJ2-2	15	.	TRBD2	TGTGCCAGCAGCTCGTCGGGACTAGCTGCCGGGGAGCTGTTTTTT	CASSSSGLAAGELFF
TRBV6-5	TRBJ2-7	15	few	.	TGTGCCAGCAGTTACTCCCCCCTTTCGGGCTACGAGCAGTACTTC	CASSYSPLSGYEQYF
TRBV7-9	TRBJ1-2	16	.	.	TGTGCCAGCAGCTTAATCGGGGGGGTCCTAGACTATGGCTACACCTTC	CASSLIGGVLDYGYTF
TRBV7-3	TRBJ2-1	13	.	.	TGTGCCAGCAGCTTTCCCGGGGCCAATGAGCAGTTCTTC	CASSFPGANEQFF
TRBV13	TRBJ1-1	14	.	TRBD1	TGTGCCAGCAGCTGGAACAGGGGGTACACTGAAGCTTTCTTT	CASSWNRGYTEAFF
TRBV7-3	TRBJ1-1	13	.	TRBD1	TGTGCCAGCAGCGCGACAGGGTACACTGAAGCTTTCTTT	CASSATGYTEAFF
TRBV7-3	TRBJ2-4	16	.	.	TGTGCCAGCAGCTTAAATGCCGGGGCGGCCAAAAACATTCAGTACTTC	CASSLNAGAAKNIQYF
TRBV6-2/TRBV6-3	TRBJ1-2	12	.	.	TGTGCCAGCAGTTATACGGTCTATGGCTACACCTTC	CASSYTVYGYTF
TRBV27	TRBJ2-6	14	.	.	TGTGCCAGCAAAGAGGGGCCTGGGGCCAACGTCCTGACTTTC	CASKEGPGANVLTF
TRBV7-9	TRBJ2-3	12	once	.	TGTGCCAGCAGCTTCGGGGGAAATACGCAGTATTTT	CASSFGGNTQYF
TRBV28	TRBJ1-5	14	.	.	TGTGCCAGCAGCTCCGGGGGGCTTGGTCAGCCCCAGCATTTT	CASSSGGLGQPQHF